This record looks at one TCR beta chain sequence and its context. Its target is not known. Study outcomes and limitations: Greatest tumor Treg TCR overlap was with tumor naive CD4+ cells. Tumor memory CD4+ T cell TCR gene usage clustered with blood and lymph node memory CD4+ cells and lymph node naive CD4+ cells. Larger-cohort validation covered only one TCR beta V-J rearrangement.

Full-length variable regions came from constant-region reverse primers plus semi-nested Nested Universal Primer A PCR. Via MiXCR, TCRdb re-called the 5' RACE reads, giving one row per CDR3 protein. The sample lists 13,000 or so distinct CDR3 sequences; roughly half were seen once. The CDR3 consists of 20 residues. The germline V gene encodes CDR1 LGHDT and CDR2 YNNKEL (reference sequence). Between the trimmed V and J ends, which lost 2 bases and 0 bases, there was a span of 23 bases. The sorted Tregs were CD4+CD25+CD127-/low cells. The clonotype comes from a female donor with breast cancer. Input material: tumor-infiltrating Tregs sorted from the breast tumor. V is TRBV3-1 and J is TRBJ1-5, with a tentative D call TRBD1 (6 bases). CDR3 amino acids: CASSQTLFGTPGGSNQPQHF. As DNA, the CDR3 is TGTGCCAGCAGCCAAACCCTCTTCGGGACACCCGGAGGTAGCAATCAGCCCCAGCATTTT.